The present entry profiles one T cell receptor (beta chain) with its context. Its antigen has not been determined. No base-level quality is on record; no much larger clone is a single base apart. The record originates from a study of T cell responses to AZD1222 COVID-19 vaccine (dated by TCRdb to the early 2020s). General notes on the study: A total of 233 trial participants underwent TCR sequencing, of whom some 210 received two doses of AZD1222 and 26 received two doses of the MenACWY control vaccine. Trial participants were enrolled by age into 18-55, 56-69 and 70-plus year subgroups, with approximately 150, 30 and 60 TCR-sequenced participants respectively.

The V end loses 0 bases and the J end loses 7 bases, and a stretch of 8 bases separates them. Taken from cysteine to phenylalanine, the CDR3 has 13 residues. Of all the DNA, just the CDR3 is kept, 39 bases in frame from base 1. CDR1 and CDR2 were assigned from the germline V gene as SGHRS and YFSETQ. General conclusions and limits of the study: After two AZD1222 doses, both the breadth and the depth of spike-specific TCRs were significantly higher than at day 0 and than in MenACWY recipients. Most participants were white British and females outnumbered males, and the authors suggested that clonal diversity may have been underestimated. The 56-69-year group was small, and its depth increase did not reach significance, likely because of low power. Because no day 14 peak-response samples were available, the repertoires could be characterized only after the peak T cell response. Only five to seven AZD1222 recipients were SARS-CoV-2 seropositive at baseline, limiting conclusions about previously exposed vaccinees. CD4 TCRs associated with the vaccine covered the entire spike protein, and the dominant responses were in regions 160-218 and 743-854. Epitopes outside the regions mutated in the B.1.351 and B.1.1.7 variants were reportedly recognized by nearly half of the unique spike-specific TCRs.

According to the study, the label for this sample's time point signals: about 28 days (+/-7) after the second vaccine dose. Per the publication, the treatment or condition label means: meningococcal conjugate vaccine given as trial control. Vaccinee samples were obtained from the UK trials COV001 and COV002, which included a single-blind randomized controlled phase 2/3 trial of AZD1222 (ChAdOx1 nCoV-19) in healthy adults. Trial participant PBMC samples were collected at day 0 and day 28 after the second dose for TCRbeta chain sequencing. The CDR3 regions of human TCRbeta chains were analyzed by immunosequencing. The authors' pipeline ran thus. Repertoire TCRs were checked for matches against a reference library of SARS-CoV-2-specific TCRs that had been generated using the MIRA antigen-specificity platform. Breadth meant the fraction of unique TCRs that were SARS-CoV-2-associated, whereas depth meant the fraction of total T cells that were SARS-CoV-2-associated. Using the MIRA data, each spike-specific TCR was assigned both to the spike region to which the TCR was reactive and to a CD4 or CD8 class. Log10-transformed breadth and depth values were compared by one-way ANOVA with Sidak's multiple comparisons tests. TCRdb stores this immuneACCESS table with in-frame sequences only. Part of the clones is absent; in the studies checked, under half of the shortfall reflects unresolved V genes, and no reason is known for the rest. The DNA was the basis for D and trimming; V, J and clone size are from that table. This sample lists 200,000 to 250,000 clones; 94% were detected once. The top ten constitute around 1.7% of the sample.

The rearranged segments are TRBV5-1 and TRBJ2-1; TRBD1 is perhaps the D gene, given 5 matching bases. The TCR sequence derives from an adult who received the MenACWY meningococcal vaccine as a control. Sequencing used peripheral blood, obtained 28 days after the second dose of the MenACWY control vaccine. The CDR3 in this case is CASSLGAGNEQFF. At the DNA level, the sequence is TGCGCCAGCAGCTTGGGGGCAGGGAATGAGCAGTTCTTC.